Listed below are T cell receptor beta chains from one sample, sequenced in a study of shared clonotypes between healthy human individuals. Clones were sequenced by immunoSEQ multiplex PCR, and TCRdb holds only the in-frame ones, with some missing. The table has 1.4 million to 1.5 million clones, roughly 95% seen once; the top ten hold about 1.2%. The sample comprised naive CD4+ T cells sorted from blood. These receptors were taken from a man aged 25-45 years in good health. CDR3s include the opening cysteine and the closing phenylalanine or tryptophan. The order of the fields is clone size, J gene, V gene, D gene, CDR3 protein, CDR3 DNA. A D gene is named only where the DNA matches it firmly. Clone size appears in some rows only: once, few, many, or a class for an expanded clone.

clone_size: -; j_call: TRBJ2-3; v_call: TRBV7-9; d_call: TRBD2; cdr3_aa: CASSRRLAGATDTQYF; cdr3_nt: TGTGCCAGCAGCCGAAGACTAGCGGGGGCCACAGATACGCAGTATTTT
clone_size: -; j_call: TRBJ2-1; v_call: TRBV10-1; d_call: -; cdr3_aa: CASRIQGTTPQSSYNEQFF; cdr3_nt: TGCGCCAGCAGGATACAGGGAACCACCCCCCAGAGCTCCTACAATGAGCAGTTCTTC
clone_size: -; j_call: TRBJ2-1; v_call: TRBV18; d_call: -; cdr3_aa: CASSRSSSASYNEQFF; cdr3_nt: TGTGCCAGCTCACGATCCTCTAGCGCGTCCTACAATGAGCAGTTCTTC
clone_size: -; j_call: TRBJ1-1; v_call: TRBV30; d_call: -; cdr3_aa: CASRMGLGARAFF; cdr3_nt: TGTGCATCCCGTATGGGTCTGGGGGCGAGGGCTTTCTTT
clone_size: once; j_call: TRBJ1-4; v_call: TRBV2; d_call: TRBD1; cdr3_aa: CASTRTGEGGLFF; cdr3_nt: TGTGCCAGTACTAGGACAGGGGAAGGTGGACTGTTTTTT
clone_size: -; j_call: TRBJ2-5; v_call: TRBV2; d_call: -; cdr3_aa: CASSEALSGVFQETQYF; cdr3_nt: TGTGCCAGCAGTGAAGCCCTCTCTGGGGTATTTCAAGAGACCCAGTACTTC
clone_size: few; j_call: TRBJ1-2; v_call: TRBV28; d_call: -; cdr3_aa: CASSLGSSYYGYTF; cdr3_nt: TGTGCCAGCAGTTTGGGCAGCTCTTACTATGGCTACACCTTC
clone_size: -; j_call: TRBJ2-7; v_call: TRBV13; d_call: -; cdr3_aa: CASSLGGKFSYEQYF; cdr3_nt: TGTGCCAGCAGCTTAGGGGGAAAGTTCTCCTACGAGCAGTACTTC
clone_size: -; j_call: TRBJ2-4; v_call: TRBV4-1; d_call: -; cdr3_aa: CASSDIGRKNIQYF; cdr3_nt: TGCGCCAGCAGCGACATTGGCCGCAAAAACATTCAGTACTTC
clone_size: once; j_call: TRBJ2-5; v_call: TRBV7-8; d_call: TRBD2; cdr3_aa: CASSPGLAARETQYF; cdr3_nt: TGTGCCAGCAGCCCCGGACTAGCGGCTAGGGAGACCCAGTACTTC
clone_size: -; j_call: TRBJ2-7; v_call: TRBV19; d_call: -; cdr3_aa: CASSIDAGSPIQQYF; cdr3_nt: TGTGCCAGTAGTATAGATGCAGGGTCTCCTATCCAGCAGTACTTC
clone_size: -; j_call: TRBJ2-2; v_call: TRBV7-9; d_call: TRBD1; cdr3_aa: CASSFARGHGELFF; cdr3_nt: TGTGCCAGCAGCTTCGCCAGGGGGCACGGGGAGCTGTTTTTT
clone_size: -; j_call: TRBJ2-7; v_call: TRBV5-1; d_call: TRBD2; cdr3_aa: CASSTGTSGTYEQYF; cdr3_nt: TGCGCCAGCAGCACCGGGACTAGCGGAACCTACGAGCAGTACTTC
clone_size: once; j_call: TRBJ2-1; v_call: TRBV18; d_call: TRBD2; cdr3_aa: CASSPGTSGYYGYEQFF; cdr3_nt: TGTGCCAGCTCACCAGGGACTAGCGGGTACTATGGGTATGAGCAGTTCTTC
clone_size: -; j_call: TRBJ2-7; v_call: TRBV5-1; d_call: TRBD2; cdr3_aa: CASSFGLAGVGEQYF; cdr3_nt: TGCGCCAGCAGCTTCGGGCTAGCGGGAGTCGGCGAGCAGTACTTC
clone_size: -; j_call: TRBJ2-7; v_call: TRBV30; d_call: -; cdr3_aa: CALRPPQGSSYEQYF; cdr3_nt: TGTGCCTTACGCCCACCCCAGGGGAGCTCCTACGAGCAGTACTTC
clone_size: -; j_call: TRBJ1-2; v_call: TRBV30; d_call: -; cdr3_aa: CAWRGGFQYYGYTF; cdr3_nt: TGTGCCTGGAGAGGGGGTTTCCAATACTATGGCTACACCTTC
clone_size: -; j_call: TRBJ1-1; v_call: TRBV5-1; d_call: TRBD1; cdr3_aa: CASSAKTGLRTEAFF; cdr3_nt: TGCGCCAGCAGCGCGAAGACAGGGTTGAGAACTGAAGCTTTCTTT
clone_size: -; j_call: TRBJ2-5; v_call: TRBV20-1; d_call: -; cdr3_aa: CSASVGETQYF; cdr3_nt: TGCAGTGCTAGCGTGGGGGAGACCCAGTACTTC
clone_size: once; j_call: TRBJ2-7; v_call: TRBV9; d_call: -; cdr3_aa: CASSAGVGGYEQYF; cdr3_nt: TGTGCCAGCAGCGCAGGTGTTGGTGGTTACGAGCAGTACTTC
clone_size: -; j_call: TRBJ1-2; v_call: TRBV28; d_call: -; cdr3_aa: CASNLGGDYGYTF; cdr3_nt: TGTGCCAGCAACCTAGGTGGGGATTATGGCTACACCTTC
clone_size: -; j_call: TRBJ2-2; v_call: TRBV5-1; d_call: TRBD2; cdr3_aa: CASSWTSVLNTGELFF; cdr3_nt: TGCGCCAGCAGCTGGACTAGCGTACTGAACACCGGGGAGCTGTTTTTT
clone_size: -; j_call: TRBJ1-1; v_call: TRBV30; d_call: -; cdr3_aa: CAWSVGGQRNTEAFF; cdr3_nt: TGTGCCTGGAGTGTCGGCGGACAGAGAAACACTGAAGCTTTCTTT
clone_size: -; j_call: TRBJ2-2; v_call: TRBV6-5; d_call: -; cdr3_aa: CAISSNTGELFF; cdr3_nt: TGTGCCATTTCGTCGAACACCGGGGAGCTGTTTTTT
clone_size: -; j_call: TRBJ2-1; v_call: TRBV18; d_call: -; cdr3_aa: CASSPPTQQYNEQFF; cdr3_nt: TGTGCCAGCTCACCACCCACCCAACAATACAATGAGCAGTTCTTC
clone_size: -; j_call: TRBJ1-5; v_call: TRBV28; d_call: -; cdr3_aa: CASSTRGTLPVGNQPQHF; cdr3_nt: TGTGCCAGCAGTACAAGGGGGACTCTCCCCGTAGGCAATCAGCCCCAGCATTTT
clone_size: few; j_call: TRBJ2-7; v_call: TRBV7-6; d_call: TRBD1; cdr3_aa: CASSPWTGSSYEQYF; cdr3_nt: TGTGCCAGCAGCCCGTGGACAGGGAGCTCCTACGAGCAGTACTTC
clone_size: -; j_call: TRBJ2-7; v_call: TRBV7-2; d_call: -; cdr3_aa: CASSLQEAPYEQYF; cdr3_nt: TGTGCCAGCAGCTTACAGGAGGCCCCCTACGAGCAGTACTTC
clone_size: -; j_call: TRBJ1-2; v_call: TRBV4-1; d_call: TRBD1; cdr3_aa: CASSPGTGPYGYTF; cdr3_nt: TGCGCCAGCAGCCCCGGGACAGGACCTTATGGCTACACCTTC
clone_size: -; j_call: TRBJ1-2; v_call: TRBV4-2; d_call: -; cdr3_aa: CASSQGHYGYTF; cdr3_nt: TGTGCCAGCAGCCAGGGGCACTATGGCTACACCTTC
clone_size: -; j_call: TRBJ1-2; v_call: TRBV27; d_call: -; cdr3_aa: CASRRGSNYGYTF; cdr3_nt: TGTGCCAGCCGCCGGGGGTCTAACTATGGCTACACCTTC
clone_size: -; j_call: TRBJ2-3; v_call: TRBV28; d_call: -; cdr3_aa: CASTGMETQYF; cdr3_nt: TGTGCCAGCACTGGGATGGAAACGCAGTATTTT
clone_size: -; j_call: TRBJ2-7; v_call: TRBV7-9; d_call: -; cdr3_aa: CASSSGVTGRAYEQYF; cdr3_nt: TGTGCCAGCAGCTCCGGGGTGACAGGGAGGGCCTACGAGCAGTACTTC
clone_size: -; j_call: TRBJ1-1; v_call: TRBV18; d_call: TRBD1; cdr3_aa: CASSPWDRANTEAFF; cdr3_nt: TGTGCCAGCTCACCATGGGACAGGGCGAACACTGAAGCTTTCTTT
clone_size: -; j_call: TRBJ2-3; v_call: TRBV9; d_call: -; cdr3_aa: CASEGTGVASGTDTQYF; cdr3_nt: TGTGCCAGCGAAGGGACGGGAGTCGCCTCGGGCACAGATACGCAGTATTTT
clone_size: -; j_call: TRBJ1-5; v_call: TRBV10-3; d_call: -; cdr3_aa: CAISVTGDSSNQPQHF; cdr3_nt: TGTGCCATCAGTGTAACTGGAGATTCGAGCAATCAGCCCCAGCATTTT
clone_size: -; j_call: TRBJ2-1; v_call: TRBV18; d_call: TRBD2; cdr3_aa: CASSPLPSGSSYNEQFF; cdr3_nt: TGTGCCAGCTCACCACTCCCTAGCGGAAGCTCCTACAATGAGCAGTTCTTC
clone_size: -; j_call: TRBJ2-7; v_call: TRBV5-1; d_call: -; cdr3_aa: CASSLGEGRHYEQYF; cdr3_nt: TGCGCCAGCAGCTTGGGTGAAGGAAGGCACTACGAGCAGTACTTC
clone_size: -; j_call: TRBJ1-1; v_call: TRBV19; d_call: -; cdr3_aa: CASSIGAFTEAFF; cdr3_nt: TGTGCCAGTTCAATAGGGGCTTTCACTGAAGCTTTCTTT
clone_size: -; j_call: TRBJ2-1; v_call: TRBV5-4; d_call: TRBD2; cdr3_aa: CASSSGTSGRIPQGDEQFF; cdr3_nt: TGTGCCAGCAGCTCGGGGACTAGCGGGAGGATCCCCCAGGGGGATGAGCAGTTCTTC
clone_size: -; j_call: TRBJ2-3; v_call: TRBV9; d_call: -; cdr3_aa: CASSARGQSTDTQYF; cdr3_nt: TGTGCCAGCAGCGCCCGAGGACAGAGCACAGATACGCAGTATTTT
clone_size: -; j_call: TRBJ1-1; v_call: TRBV20-1; d_call: -; cdr3_aa: CSSPPGYEAFF; cdr3_nt: TGCAGTTCCCCTCCAGGGTATGAAGCTTTCTTT
clone_size: -; j_call: TRBJ2-1; v_call: TRBV9; d_call: TRBD2; cdr3_aa: CASSVGPSGRGSYNEQFF; cdr3_nt: TGTGCCAGCAGCGTAGGCCCTAGCGGGAGAGGGTCCTACAATGAGCAGTTCTTC
clone_size: -; j_call: TRBJ2-3; v_call: TRBV5-4; d_call: TRBD2; cdr3_aa: CASSRTSGSLGTDTQYF; cdr3_nt: TGTGCCAGCAGCCGGACTAGCGGGAGTCTTGGCACAGATACGCAGTATTTT
clone_size: -; j_call: TRBJ2-2; v_call: TRBV10-3; d_call: -; cdr3_aa: CAISGQDNTGELFF; cdr3_nt: TGTGCCATCAGTGGCCAGGACAACACCGGGGAGCTGTTTTTT
clone_size: -; j_call: TRBJ2-7; v_call: TRBV28; d_call: -; cdr3_aa: CASTAGSTYEQYF; cdr3_nt: TGTGCCAGCACTGCAGGTTCGACCTACGAGCAGTACTTC
clone_size: once; j_call: TRBJ2-3; v_call: TRBV10-1; d_call: -; cdr3_aa: CASSGAGALVSDTQYF; cdr3_nt: TGCGCCAGCAGTGGGGCCGGGGCCCTTGTTTCAGATACGCAGTATTTT
clone_size: -; j_call: TRBJ2-7; v_call: TRBV7-9; d_call: -; cdr3_aa: CASSFDLGDYEQYF; cdr3_nt: TGTGCCAGCAGCTTTGATCTGGGGGACTACGAGCAGTACTTC
clone_size: -; j_call: TRBJ2-6; v_call: TRBV18; d_call: -; cdr3_aa: CASSPFRGGKPGANVLTF; cdr3_nt: TGTGCCAGCTCACCCTTCAGGGGCGGTAAACCTGGGGCCAACGTCCTGACTTTC
clone_size: -; j_call: TRBJ2-1; v_call: TRBV9; d_call: -; cdr3_aa: CASSLSTPAYNEQFF; cdr3_nt: TGTGCCAGCAGCCTCTCGACCCCGGCCTACAATGAGCAGTTCTTC
clone_size: -; j_call: TRBJ1-1; v_call: TRBV5-1; d_call: -; cdr3_aa: CASSLEWGSTEAFF; cdr3_nt: TGCGCCAGCAGCTTGGAATGGGGGAGCACTGAAGCTTTCTTT
clone_size: -; j_call: TRBJ1-3; v_call: TRBV5-4; d_call: -; cdr3_aa: CASSWDISGNTIYF; cdr3_nt: TGTGCCAGCAGCTGGGACATCTCTGGAAACACCATATATTTT
clone_size: -; j_call: TRBJ2-3; v_call: TRBV11-3; d_call: TRBD2; cdr3_aa: CASSLGFSGRGEADTQYF; cdr3_nt: TGTGCCAGCAGCTTAGGTTTCAGCGGGAGGGGAGAAGCAGATACGCAGTATTTT
clone_size: -; j_call: TRBJ2-2; v_call: TRBV6-5; d_call: TRBD1; cdr3_aa: CASSYFPTGTGELFF; cdr3_nt: TGTGCCAGCAGTTACTTTCCGACAGGGACCGGGGAGCTGTTTTTT
clone_size: -; j_call: TRBJ2-2; v_call: TRBV19; d_call: TRBD2; cdr3_aa: CASRSRGVISTGELFF; cdr3_nt: TGTGCCAGTAGGAGCCGGGGGGTAATATCAACCGGGGAGCTGTTTTTT
clone_size: once; j_call: TRBJ1-5; v_call: TRBV6-5; d_call: -; cdr3_aa: CASSYGTGNQPQHF; cdr3_nt: TGTGCCAGCTCCTATGGGACGGGCAATCAGCCCCAGCATTTT
clone_size: -; j_call: TRBJ2-6; v_call: TRBV19; d_call: TRBD1; cdr3_aa: CASSVGQGVGASGANVLTF; cdr3_nt: TGTGCCAGTAGTGTAGGACAGGGGGTGGGGGCCTCTGGGGCCAACGTCCTGACTTTC
clone_size: -; j_call: TRBJ2-7; v_call: TRBV5-4; d_call: -; cdr3_aa: CASSPGRAGRTYEQYF; cdr3_nt: TGTGCCAGCAGCCCCGGACGGGCAGGGAGAACCTACGAGCAGTACTTC
clone_size: -; j_call: TRBJ2-1; v_call: TRBV9; d_call: TRBD2; cdr3_aa: CASSVFGGEYNEQFF; cdr3_nt: TGTGCCAGCAGCGTATTCGGGGGGGAGTACAATGAGCAGTTCTTC